The rows below give T cell receptor beta chains drawn from one sample of a study of T cells in Graves' hyperthyroidism and ophthalmopathy. TCRdb independently ran MiXCR on the multiplex PCR reads; one entry per CDR3 protein. The sample has around 300,000 distinct CDR3 sequences, about 14% seen once. The sample consisted of blood. These TCRs come from a woman between 25 and 40 years old with Graves' hyperthyroidism that later progressed to Graves' ophthalmopathy. Both conserved end residues are part of each CDR3. The order of the fields is clone size, V gene, D gene, J gene, CDR3 protein, CDR3 DNA. The D gene is left open where the match is weak. The listing skips clone size in some rows; elsewhere it reads once, few, many or a size class.

>many|TRBV28|.|TRBJ2-6
CASGLETGANVLTF
TGTGCCAGCGGGCTAGAGACAGGGGCCAACGTCCTGACTTTC
>many|TRBV18|.|TRBJ2-1
CASSPGTPDEQFF
TGTGCCAGCTCACCAGGGACCCCCGATGAGCAGTTCTTC
>many|TRBV29-1|.|TRBJ1-4
CSVGGGPGEKLFF
TGCAGCGTTGGTGGGGGGCCAGGTGAAAAACTGTTTTTT
>few|TRBV5-8|.|TRBJ1-5
CASSLISGQPQHF
TGTGCCAGCAGCTTGATTTCGGGTCAGCCCCAGCATTTT
>many|TRBV27|.|TRBJ2-3
CASSLFPREDTQYF
TGTGCCAGCAGTTTATTCCCCAGGGAGGATACGCAGTATTTT
>many|TRBV7-9|.|TRBJ2-5
CASSLGRLQTWGRETQYF
TGTGCCAGCAGCTTAGGGCGTCTCCAAACCTGGGGGCGGGAGACCCAGTACTTC
>many|TRBV7-2|.|TRBJ2-3
CASSLAQGTDTQYF
TGTGCCAGCAGCTTAGCACAGGGCACAGATACGCAGTATTTT
>few|TRBV6-2/TRBV6-3|.|TRBJ1-2
CASSLLTDLNYGYTF
TGTGCCAGCAGCCTCCTGACGGACCTGAACTATGGCTACACCTTC
>.|TRBV27|.|TRBJ2-5
CASSLGTGVHGGTQYF
TGTGCCAGCTCGTTAGGTACGGGAGTACATGGGGGGACCCAGTACTTC
>many|TRBV7-3|.|TRBJ2-1
CASSSPRELNEQFF
TGTGCCAGCAGCTCCCCGAGGGAACTCAATGAGCAGTTCTTC
>many|TRBV27|.|TRBJ2-3
CASSLSLDTQYF
TGTGCCAGCAGTTTATCGCTAGATACGCAGTATTTT
>.|TRBV5-6|TRBD2|TRBJ2-7
CASRLAGAKEQYF
TGTGCCAGCAGACTAGCGGGAGCAAAGGAGCAGTACTTC
>.|TRBV2|TRBD2|TRBJ2-1
CASSGGGPGGFF
TGTGCCAGCAGCGGGGGGGGACCGGGGGGGTTCTTC
>many|TRBV20-1|.|TRBJ1-1
CSARAGDTEAFF
TGCAGTGCTAGAGCGGGAGACACTGAAGCTTTCTTT
>many|TRBV7-9|.|TRBJ2-1
CASSLVSFGSNNEQFF
TGTGCCAGCAGCTTAGTGTCATTCGGGAGCAACAATGAGCAGTTCTTC
>many|TRBV6-2/TRBV6-3|TRBD2|TRBJ2-7
CASSALAIYEQYF
TGTGCCAGCAGTGCACTAGCGATCTACGAGCAGTACTTC
>many|TRBV20-1|.|TRBJ1-1
CSATQPGMNTEAFF
TGCAGTGCTACTCAGCCAGGAATGAACACTGAAGCTTTCTTT
>many|TRBV7-3|.|TRBJ1-2
CASSPTPDSYGYTF
TGTGCCAGCAGCCCTACCCCGGACAGCTATGGCTACACCTTC
>many|TRBV6-1|.|TRBJ1-1
CASSRSIEAFF
TGTGCCAGCTCCAGGTCTATTGAAGCTTTCTTT
>many|TRBV6-2/TRBV6-3|TRBD2|TRBJ2-7
CASSELAGPYEQYF
TGTGCCAGCAGCGAGCTAGCGGGGCCCTACGAGCAGTACTTC
>.|TRBV12-3/TRBV12-4|.|TRBJ2-5
CASKGALGETQYF
TGTGCCAGCAAAGGAGCTCTAGGGGAGACCCAGTACTTC
>many|TRBV12-3/TRBV12-4|TRBD2|TRBJ2-1
CASSSKTSGRTEQFF
TGTGCCAGCAGTTCCAAGACTAGCGGGAGGACTGAGCAGTTCTTC
>.|TRBV30|TRBD2|TRBJ2-5
CASSSLGASGPGAQYF
TGTGCCAGTAGTTCCCTGGGGGCTAGCGGGCCAGGGGCCCAGTACTTC
>many|TRBV7-3|.|TRBJ1-1
CASSLTAGGSEAFF
TGTGCCAGCAGCTTAACGGCGGGGGGCAGTGAAGCTTTCTTT
>many|TRBV6-1|.|TRBJ1-2
CASKIIGTYYGYTF
TGTGCCAGCAAGATCATCGGGACATACTATGGCTACACCTTC
>many|TRBV6-1|TRBD1|TRBJ1-2
CASRRDRELTNYGYTF
TGTGCCAGCAGAAGGGACAGAGAACTTACTAACTATGGCTACACCTTC
>many|TRBV7-9|.|TRBJ2-1
CASSLAGHLGNEQFF
TGTGCCAGCAGCTTAGCGGGACACCTCGGGAATGAGCAGTTCTTC
>many|TRBV7-3|.|TRBJ2-1
CASSLTADKEQFF
TGTGCCAGCAGCTTAACGGCGGACAAAGAGCAGTTCTTC
>.|TRBV9|.|TRBJ1-3
CASGGGGGNTIYF
TGTGCCAGCGGGGGGGGGGGCGGAAACACCATATATTTT
>many|TRBV6-1|.|TRBJ1-4
CASSEGFANEKLFF
TGTGCCAGCAGTGAGGGGTTTGCTAATGAAAAACTGTTTTTT
>many|TRBV7-3|.|TRBJ2-1
CASSLNDINNEQFF
TGTGCCAGCAGCTTAAACGATATAAACAATGAGCAGTTCTTC
>many|TRBV28|TRBD2|TRBJ2-1
CASTTNQGGKGLAGAGEQFF
TGTGCCAGCACCACTAACCAAGGGGGAAAGGGACTAGCGGGAGCTGGTGAGCAGTTCTTC
>many|TRBV27|TRBD2|TRBJ2-1
CASSSSPRTSGFYNEQFF
TGTGCCAGCAGTTCCTCCCCTCGGACTAGCGGGTTCTACAATGAGCAGTTCTTC
>.|TRBV19|.|TRBJ2-5
CASSIGRTRKKETQYF
TGTGCCAGTAGTATAGGAAGGACACGGAAAAAGGAGACCCAGTACTTC